This TCR beta chain was identified during a study of T-cell reconstitution after alpha-beta-depleted transplantation in children. Preparation of the TCRbeta library involved a method that used unique molecular identifiers. TCRdb re-derived calls from the PCR reads in MiXCR, one entry per CDR3 protein. Among some 830,000 distinct CDR3 sequences listed, about 16% were seen once. Study results and caveats: Newly produced T cells mostly accounted for T-cell counts and diversity one year post-transplant. There were reportedly several hundred expanded graft clones from which alpha-beta T cells came about two months after transplant.

A remark on this clonotype: Antigen specificity is unknown.

V was shortened by 0 bases and J by 6 bases, with 15 bases between the two germline ends. The CDR3 length is 15 residues. In germline, CDR1 is SGHRS, CDR2 YFSETQ. The sample consisted of PBMCs, mostly from graft donor cells, taken 360 days after TCRalphabeta/CD19-depleted stem cell transplant. The genes are TRBV5-1 and TRBJ1-1, with a tentative D call TRBD1 (5 bases). This receptor was taken from a male patient younger than 18 who had a stem cell transplant for acute lymphoblastic leukemia, so the T cells may come from the graft donor. The CDR3 DNA reads as TGCGCCAGCAGCTTGGCCTTCATGGGGACCCCTGAAGCTTTCTTT. As protein: CASSLAFMGTPEAFF. Filled out from reference TRBV5-1 and TRBJ1-1, the complete variable domain reads KAGVTQTPRYLIKTRGQQVTLSCSPISGHRSVSWYQQTPGQGLQFLFEYFSETQRNKGNFPGRFSGRQFSNSRSEMNVSTLELGDSALYLCASSLAFMGTPEAFFGQGTRLTVV.